The table lists the clone carrying this T cell receptor (beta chain) with a count of one. Its antigen is still unknown. Sequence at one end of the junction differs from germline and may be a read error. Per sample, at least 6 micrograms of total RNA were extracted. The sample originates from a study of blood T cells in healthy people across ages. Study outcomes and limitations: Diversity estimates drawn from one million T cells were deemed underestimates. TCR beta diversity, measured per million T cells, fell in a roughly linear way with age.

Germline V gene data show CDR1 as MDHEN and CDR2 as SYDVKM. The CDR3 length is 16 residues. The authors ran a second PCR of 7 to 11 cycles using a sample-barcoded 5' primer and a J-beta primer mix. There were at least 2.5 million CDR3-containing paired-end reads obtained from each sample. TCRdb reanalysed the 5' RACE reads using MiXCR and keeps one entry per CDR3 protein. Of 1.6 million or so distinct CDR3 sequences listed, 30% to 40% are singletons. The genes are TRBV28 and TRBJ2-3; D is tentatively TRBD1 or TRBD2 (5 bases each). The sequence was obtained from a young woman in good health. The sequenced material came from blood. CDR3 sequence (DNA): TGTGCCAGCAGTTTAGACGGGGCGCGCACCACAAATACGCAGTATTTT. The encoded protein is CASSLDGARTTNTQYF.